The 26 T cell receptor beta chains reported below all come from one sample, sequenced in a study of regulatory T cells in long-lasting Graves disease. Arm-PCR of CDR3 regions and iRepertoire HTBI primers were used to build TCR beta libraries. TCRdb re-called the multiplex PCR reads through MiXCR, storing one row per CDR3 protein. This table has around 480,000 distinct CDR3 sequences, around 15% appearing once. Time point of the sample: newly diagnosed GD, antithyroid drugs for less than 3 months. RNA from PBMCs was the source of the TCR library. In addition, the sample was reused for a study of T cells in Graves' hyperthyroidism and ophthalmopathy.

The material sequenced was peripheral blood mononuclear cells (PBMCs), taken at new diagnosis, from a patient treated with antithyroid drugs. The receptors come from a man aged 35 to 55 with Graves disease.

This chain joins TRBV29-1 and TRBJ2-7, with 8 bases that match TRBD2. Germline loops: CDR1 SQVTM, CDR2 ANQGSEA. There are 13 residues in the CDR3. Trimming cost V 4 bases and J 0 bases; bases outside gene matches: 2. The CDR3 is CSVAREGSYEQYF. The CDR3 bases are TGCAGCGTTGCCCGGGAGGGCTCCTACGAGCAGTACTTC.

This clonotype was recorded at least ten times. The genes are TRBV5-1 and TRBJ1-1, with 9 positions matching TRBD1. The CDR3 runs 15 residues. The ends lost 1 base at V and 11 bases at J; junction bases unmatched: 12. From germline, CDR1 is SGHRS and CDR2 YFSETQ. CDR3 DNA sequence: TGCGCCAGCAGCTTGACCAGAAAACAGGGGGCCGGGGCTTTCTTT. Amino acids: CASSLTRKQGAGAFF.

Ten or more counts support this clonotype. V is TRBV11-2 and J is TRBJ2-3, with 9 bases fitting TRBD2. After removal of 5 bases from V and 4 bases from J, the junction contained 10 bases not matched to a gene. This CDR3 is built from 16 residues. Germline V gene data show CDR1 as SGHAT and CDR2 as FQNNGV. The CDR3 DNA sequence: TGTGCCAGCAGCCCTACCGATAGCGGGAGTGCAGATACGCAGTATTTT. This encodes CASSPTDSGSADTQYF.

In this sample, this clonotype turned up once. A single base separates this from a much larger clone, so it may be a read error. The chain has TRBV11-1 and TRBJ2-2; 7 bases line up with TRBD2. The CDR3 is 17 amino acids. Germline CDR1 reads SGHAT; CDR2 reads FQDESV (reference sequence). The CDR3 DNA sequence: TGTGCCAGCAGATTAGATTACCGGGACTACAGAACCGGGGAGCTGTTTTTT. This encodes CASRLDYRDYRTGELFF.

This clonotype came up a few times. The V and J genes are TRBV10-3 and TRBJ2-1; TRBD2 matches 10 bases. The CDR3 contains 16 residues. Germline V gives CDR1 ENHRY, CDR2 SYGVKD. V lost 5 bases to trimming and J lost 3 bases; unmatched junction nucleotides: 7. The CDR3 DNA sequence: TGTGCCATCAGTACTGTAGCGGGAGGAGTCTACAATGAGCAGTTCTTC. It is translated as CAISTVAGGVYNEQFF.

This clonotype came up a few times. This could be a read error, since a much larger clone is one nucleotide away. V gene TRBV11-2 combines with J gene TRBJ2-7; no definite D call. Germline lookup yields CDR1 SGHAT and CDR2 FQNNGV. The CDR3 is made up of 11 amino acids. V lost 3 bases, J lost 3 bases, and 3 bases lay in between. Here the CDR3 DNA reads TGTGCCAGCAGCTTCCACTACGAGCAGTACTTC. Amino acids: CASSFHYEQYF.

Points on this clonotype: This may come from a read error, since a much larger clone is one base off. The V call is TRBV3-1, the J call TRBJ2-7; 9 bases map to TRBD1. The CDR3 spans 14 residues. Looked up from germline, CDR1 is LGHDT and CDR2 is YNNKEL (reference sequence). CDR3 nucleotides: TGTGCCAGCAGCCACAGGACAGGGGCCGACGAGCAGTGCTTC. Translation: CASSHRTGADEQCF.

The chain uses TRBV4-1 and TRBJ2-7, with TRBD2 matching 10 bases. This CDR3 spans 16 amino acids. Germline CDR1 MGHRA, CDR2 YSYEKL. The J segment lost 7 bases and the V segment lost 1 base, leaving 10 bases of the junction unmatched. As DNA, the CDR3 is TGCGCCAGCAGCCAAGTACGGACTAGCGGATCCCTGGAGCAGTACTTC. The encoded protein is CASSQVRTSGSLEQYF.

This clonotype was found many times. The CDR3 sequence is CAWSVGLADGNEQFF. DNA for the CDR3: TGTGCCTGGAGTGTGGGCCTAGCGGACGGGAATGAGCAGTTCTTC. The rearrangement uses TRBV30 and TRBJ2-1; 7 nucleotides line up with TRBD2. The trim removed 0 bases at V and 7 bases at J, leaving 9 bases unmatched. Looked up from germline, CDR1 is GTSNPN and CDR2 is SVGIG (reference sequence). This CDR3 is 15 amino acids long.

The CDR3 region is CASSLASLAGGGETQYF. DNA for the CDR3: TGTGCCAGCAGCTTAGCTTCGCTAGCGGGAGGAGGTGAGACCCAGTACTTC. J is TRBJ2-5 and V is TRBV7-9; 11 bases are a match to TRBD2. Germline CDR1 and CDR2: SEHNR and FQNEAQ (reference sequence). CDR3 length equals 17 residues. The V gene end was trimmed by 0 bases and the J gene end by 5 bases; junction bases not matched to a gene: 8.

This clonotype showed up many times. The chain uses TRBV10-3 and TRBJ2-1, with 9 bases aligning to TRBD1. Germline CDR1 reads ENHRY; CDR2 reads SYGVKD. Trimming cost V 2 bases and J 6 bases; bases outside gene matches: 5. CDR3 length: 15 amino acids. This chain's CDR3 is CAISETGTGSNEQFF. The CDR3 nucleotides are TGTGCCATCAGTGAGACCGGGACAGGGTCCAATGAGCAGTTCTTC.

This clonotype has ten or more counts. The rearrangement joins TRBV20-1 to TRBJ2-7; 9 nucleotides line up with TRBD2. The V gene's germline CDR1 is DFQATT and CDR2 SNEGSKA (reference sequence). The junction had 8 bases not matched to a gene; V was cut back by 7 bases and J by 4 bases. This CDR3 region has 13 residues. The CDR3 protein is CSVVPGLAYEQYF. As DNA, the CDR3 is TGCAGTGTGGTCCCGGGACTAGCTTACGAGCAGTACTTC.

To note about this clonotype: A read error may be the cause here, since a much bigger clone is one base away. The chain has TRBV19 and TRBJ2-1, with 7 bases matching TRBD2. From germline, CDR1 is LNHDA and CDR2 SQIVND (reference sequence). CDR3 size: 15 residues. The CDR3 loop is CTSSIRGGSYNEQFF. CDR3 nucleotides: TGTACCAGTAGTATACGCGGGGGTTCCTACAATGAGCAGTTCTTC.

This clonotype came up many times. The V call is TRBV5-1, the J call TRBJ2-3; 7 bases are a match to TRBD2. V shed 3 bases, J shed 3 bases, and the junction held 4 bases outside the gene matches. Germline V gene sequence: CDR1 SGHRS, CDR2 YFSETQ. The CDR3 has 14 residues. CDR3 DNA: TGCGCCAGCAGCTGGCAAGCGGGGACAGATACGCAGTATTTT. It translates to CASSWQAGTDTQYF.

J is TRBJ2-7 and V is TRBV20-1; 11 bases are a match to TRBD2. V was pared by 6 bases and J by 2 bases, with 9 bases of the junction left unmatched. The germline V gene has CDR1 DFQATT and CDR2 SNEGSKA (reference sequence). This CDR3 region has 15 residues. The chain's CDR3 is CSAMGLADEAYEQYF. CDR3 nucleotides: TGCAGTGCGATGGGACTAGCGGATGAGGCCTACGAGCAGTACTTC.

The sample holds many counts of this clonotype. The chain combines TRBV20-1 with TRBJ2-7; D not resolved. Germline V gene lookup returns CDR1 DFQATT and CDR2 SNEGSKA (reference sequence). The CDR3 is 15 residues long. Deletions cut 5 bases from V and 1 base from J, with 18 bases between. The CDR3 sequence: CSASLVPVRSYEQYF. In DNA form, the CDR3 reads TGCAGTGCTTCCCTAGTCCCGGTTCGGTCCTACGAGCAGTACTTC.

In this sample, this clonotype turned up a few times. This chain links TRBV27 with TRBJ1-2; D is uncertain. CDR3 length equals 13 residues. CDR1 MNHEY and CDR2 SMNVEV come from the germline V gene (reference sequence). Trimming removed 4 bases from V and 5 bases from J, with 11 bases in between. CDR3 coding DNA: TGTGCCAGCAGTTCGAAGGGCCCATATGGCTACACCTTC. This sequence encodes CASSSKGPYGYTF.

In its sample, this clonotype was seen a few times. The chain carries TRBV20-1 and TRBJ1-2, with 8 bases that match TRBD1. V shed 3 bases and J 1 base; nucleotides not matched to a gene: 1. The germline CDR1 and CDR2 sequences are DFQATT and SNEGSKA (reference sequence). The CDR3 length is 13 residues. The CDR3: CSASTGGNYGYTF. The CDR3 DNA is TGCAGTGCTAGTACAGGGGGTAACTATGGCTACACCTTC.

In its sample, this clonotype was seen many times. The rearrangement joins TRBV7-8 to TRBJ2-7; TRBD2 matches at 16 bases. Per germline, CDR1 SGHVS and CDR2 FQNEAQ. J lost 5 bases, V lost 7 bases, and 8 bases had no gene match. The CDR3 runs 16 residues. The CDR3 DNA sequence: TGTGCCAGCACCCTTGAGGGACTAGCGGGAGGGAACGAGCAGTACTTC. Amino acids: CASTLEGLAGGNEQYF.

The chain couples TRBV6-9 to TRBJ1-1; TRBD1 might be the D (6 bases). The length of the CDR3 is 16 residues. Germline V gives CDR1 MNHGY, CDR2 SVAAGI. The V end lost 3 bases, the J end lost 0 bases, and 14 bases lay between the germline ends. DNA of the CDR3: TGTGCCAGCAGTTACGGATCAGGGGTATTGAACACTGAAGCTTTCTTT. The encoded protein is CASSYGSGVLNTEAFF.

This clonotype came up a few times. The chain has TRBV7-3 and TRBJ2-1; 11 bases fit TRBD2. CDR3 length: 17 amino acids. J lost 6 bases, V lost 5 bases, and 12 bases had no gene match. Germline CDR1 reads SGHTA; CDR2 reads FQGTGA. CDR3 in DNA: TGTGCCAGCAGCCTCCGGGGGGGGACTAGCGGTCTCAATGAGCAGTTCTTC. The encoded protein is CASSLRGGTSGLNEQFF.

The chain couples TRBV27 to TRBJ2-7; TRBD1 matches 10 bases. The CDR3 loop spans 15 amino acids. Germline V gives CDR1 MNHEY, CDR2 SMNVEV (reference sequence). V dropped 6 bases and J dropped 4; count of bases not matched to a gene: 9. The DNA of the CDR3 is TGTGCCAGCAGAGCGCCGGGACAGGGGTTGTACGAGCAGTACTTC. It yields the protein CASRAPGQGLYEQYF.

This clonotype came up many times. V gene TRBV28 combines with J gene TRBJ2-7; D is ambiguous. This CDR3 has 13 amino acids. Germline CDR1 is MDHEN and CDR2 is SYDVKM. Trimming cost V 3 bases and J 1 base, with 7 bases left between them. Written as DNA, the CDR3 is TGTGCCAGCAGTTTCCCGGTTTCCTACGAGCAGTACTTC. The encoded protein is CASSFPVSYEQYF.

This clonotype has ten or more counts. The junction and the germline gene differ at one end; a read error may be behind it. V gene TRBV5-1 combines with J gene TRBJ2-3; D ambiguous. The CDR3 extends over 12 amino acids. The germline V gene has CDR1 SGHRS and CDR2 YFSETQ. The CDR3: CASRSSTDTQYF. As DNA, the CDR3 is TGTGCCAGCAGAAGCAGCACAGATACGCAGTATTTT. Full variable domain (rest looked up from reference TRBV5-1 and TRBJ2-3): KAGVTQTPRYLIKTRGQQVTLSCSPISGHRSVSWYQQTPGQGLQFLFEYFSETQRNKGNFPGRFSGRQFSNSRSEMNVSTLELGDSALYLCASRSSTDTQYFGPGTRLTVL.

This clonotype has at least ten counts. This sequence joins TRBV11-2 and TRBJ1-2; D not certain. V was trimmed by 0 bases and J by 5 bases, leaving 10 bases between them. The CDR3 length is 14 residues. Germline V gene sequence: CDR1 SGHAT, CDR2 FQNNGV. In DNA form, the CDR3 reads TGTGCCAGCAGCTTAGAGGGCGATGGGTATGGCTACACCTTC. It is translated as CASSLEGDGYGYTF. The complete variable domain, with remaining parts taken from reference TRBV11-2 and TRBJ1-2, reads EAGVAQSPRYKIIEKRQSVAFWCNPISGHATLYWYQQILGQGPKLLIQFQNNGVVDDSQLPKDRFSAERLKGVDSTLKIQPAKLEDSAVYLCASSLEGDGYGYTFGSGTRLTVV.

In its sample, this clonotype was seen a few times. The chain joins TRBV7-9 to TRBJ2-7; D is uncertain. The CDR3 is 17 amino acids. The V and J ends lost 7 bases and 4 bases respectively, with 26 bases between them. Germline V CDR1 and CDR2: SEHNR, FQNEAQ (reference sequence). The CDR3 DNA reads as TGTGCCAGCACCTCATGGGGTAGGCGGACGAGAACTTACGAGCAGTACTTC. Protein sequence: CASTSWGRRTRTYEQYF.